This entry concerns a single TCR beta chain. The antigen is unknown. The material for each subset, its genomic DNA, was split evenly across several immunoSEQ plates. The method was immunoSEQ multiplex PCR; TCRdb's version includes in-frame clones alone and lacks a portion of them. This sample has 1,500,000 or so clones, with roughly 97% found just once. The sample is drawn from a study of shared clonotypes between healthy human individuals. Study-level results: Sharing of clonotypes among donors was expected to vary with sequencing depth.

Germline assignment: CDR1 MDHEN and CDR2 SYDVKM. V was cut by 3 bases and J by 3 bases, with 11 bases left in between. The CDR3 loop spans 14 amino acids. J is TRBJ1-2 and V is TRBV28; tentative D call: TRBD1 (6 bases). This TCR was recovered from a young man in good health. Sequenced material: naive CD4+ T cells sorted from blood. Subset denoted: CD45RA+ positively selected. CDR3 coding DNA: TGTGCCAGCAGTTTCGCGGGGGCTGACTATGGCTACACCTTC. Translated: CASSFAGADYGYTF.